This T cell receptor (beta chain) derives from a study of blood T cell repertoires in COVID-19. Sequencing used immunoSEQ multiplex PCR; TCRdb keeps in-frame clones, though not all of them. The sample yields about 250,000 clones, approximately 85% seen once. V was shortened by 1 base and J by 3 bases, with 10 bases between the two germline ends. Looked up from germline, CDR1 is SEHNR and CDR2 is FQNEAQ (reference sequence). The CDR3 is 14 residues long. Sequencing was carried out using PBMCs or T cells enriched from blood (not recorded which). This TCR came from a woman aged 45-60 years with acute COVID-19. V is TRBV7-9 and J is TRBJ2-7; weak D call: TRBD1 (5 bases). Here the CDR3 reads CASSLGPGLYEQYF. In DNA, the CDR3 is TGTGCCAGCAGCTTAGGACCAGGGCTCTACGAGCAGTACTTC.